Listed here is a single T cell receptor (beta chain). This CDR3 spans 16 amino acids. V was trimmed by 4 bases and J by 0 bases, leaving 17 bases between them. Germline lookup yields CDR1 SGHRS and CDR2 YFSETQ. The data stem from a study of blood T cell repertoires in COVID-19. Study-wide context: T cells, B-cell-depleted T cells, or PBMCs supplied cDNA or gDNA.

Clones were read by immunoSEQ multiplex PCR, and TCRdb kept only the in-frame ones, dropping some. The table shows roughly 200,000 clones, with about 84% occurring only once. The chain uses TRBV5-1 and TRBJ2-7, with TRBD2 as a possible D gene (5 bases). The TCR sequence derives from a man aged 40-49 years with acute COVID-19. The sample was PBMCs or T cells enriched from blood (not recorded which). This CDR3 is CASSPGGSASSYEQYF. The CDR3 DNA follows: TGCGCCAGCAGCCCGGGTGGTAGCGCGAGCTCCTACGAGCAGTACTTC. Variable domain in full (rest from reference TRBV5-1 and TRBJ2-7): KAGVTQTPRYLIKTRGQQVTLSCSPISGHRSVSWYQQTPGQGLQFLFEYFSETQRNKGNFPGRFSGRQFSNSRSEMNVSTLELGDSALYLCASSPGGSASSYEQYFGPGTRLTVT.